This paragraph reports one T cell receptor beta chain. This clonotype was picked up a small number of times. It lacks a known antigen. Per-base quality was not reported, and no clone a single base away is much larger than it. This sample was taken from a study of T-cell memory formation after mild COVID-19 (TCRdb year 2021). Looking at the study overall: TCR sequence clusters from the two donors were largely donor specific. In a couple of donors, T-cell clones that expanded and contracted after mild COVID-19 were followed by sequencing TCRalpha and TCRbeta repertoires longitudinally. Two young, previously healthy adult volunteers, one female and one male, were included in the cohort.

Sequencing was carried out with an Illumina NovaSeq 6000. TCRalpha and TCRbeta cDNA libraries were constructed by 5'RACE with constant-segment primers, with sample barcodes and unique molecular identifiers being introduced. RNA was extracted from every sample with Trizol reagent. Library amplification was performed in two PCR steps, and a second sample barcode and Illumina TruSeq adapters were introduced in the second step. The libraries were sequenced on an Illumina NovaSeq using 2 x 150 bp paired-end reads. From the authors' description of their analysis: Demultiplexing of reads and collapsing into UMI-guided consensus sequences were performed with migec v1.2.7. Using mixcr v2.1.11, the UMI consensuses were aligned to TRA and TRB V and J templates and assembled into clonotypes. Clonotypes were classified as expanded or contracted when called significant by both edgeR and NoisET, with noise models trained on biological replicates. For edgeR calls, the cutoffs were a false discovery rate-adjusted p below 0.01 and a log2 fold-change threshold of 1. As an exploratory analysis of dynamics, max-normalized trajectories of the 1000 most abundant clonotypes were examined with PCA combined with hierarchical clustering. Each responding clone was given a CD4 or CD8 phenotype based on the CD4+ and CD8+ repertoires, which had been sequenced separately. Through fastp at Q25 and MiXCR, TCRdb rebuilt clones from the public reads, retaining in-frame beta chains. CDR3 protein sequences are deduplicated, and each keeps its most common genes and DNA. The authors' filters were not applied to this entry. The sample table lists about 290,000 distinct CDR3 sequences, 15% of them with a count of one. Of the sample, roughly a fifth is held by the ten largest clones.

Ficoll-Paque density gradient centrifugation was the method used to isolate PBMCs. Broad study findings and their caveats: The second-wave clones that peaked on day 37 were not confirmed to be SARS-CoV-2 specific. The study covered only a couple of mild cases, and larger cohorts including severe cases with pre-infection samples were considered necessary. Balanced CD4/CD8 phenotypes were observed for clones contracting from day 15 to 85, whereas a bias towards CD4+ was observed for a second wave of clones expanding from day 15 to 37. Contracting CD4+ clones appeared mostly in the CM and EM memory subsets, whereas CD8+ clones were enriched in EMRA. Some responding clones were detected in pre-infection memory, which suggested that pre-existing cross-reactive memory T cells had joined the SARS-CoV-2 response.

The material sequenced was PBMCs or a T cell subset sorted from them (not recorded which). The sequence derives from a man aged 18 to 35 who had mild COVID-19 (a few samples of this study predate the infection). The sample titles of this study are shuffled in the database, so cell type and time point are left out; the donor was told from shared clones.

The DNA is as follows: TGTGCCAGCAGCTTCCGCAGGGATAACTATGGCTACACCTTC. This gives the protein CASSFRRDNYGYTF. This chain joins TRBV7-2 to TRBJ1-2, and the D gene may be TRBD1, 5 bases matching. From its cysteine to its phenylalanine, the CDR3 spans 14 amino acids. Of the read, only the CDR3 DNA is kept; its 42 bases are in frame from base 1. V is reduced by 3 bases and J by 1 base, leaving a spacing of 9 bases between them. Reading the germline V gene gives CDR1 SGHTA and CDR2 FQGNSA.